The 25 T cell receptor beta chains listed next were all sequenced from one sample in a study of T cell changes during pregnancy in multiple sclerosis. Assay: immunoSEQ multiplex PCR; the TCRdb copy retains only in-frame clones and omits some. The table lists around 57,000 clones, 91% of them singletons, with about 2.2% in the top ten. The source was peripheral blood, collected in the third trimester of pregnancy. Receptors were obtained from a female donor in good health, enrolled as a control in a pregnancy study.

The CDR3 sequence: CASSVGQGLRETQYF. The CDR3 DNA follows: TGTGCCAGCAGTGTAGGACAGGGTCTAAGAGAGACCCAGTACTTC. The chain combines TRBV2 with TRBJ2-5, with 8 bases identical to TRBD1. CDR3 length: 15 residues. The trim removed 4 bases at V and 4 bases at J, leaving 8 bases unmatched. CDR1 and CDR2 (germline): SNHLY, FYNNEI.

The rearrangement uses TRBV6-1 and TRBJ2-1; D is uncertain. Germline V gene sequence: CDR1 MNHNS, CDR2 SASEGT. This CDR3 comprises 14 residues. The V end was cut by 0 bases, the J end by 9 bases, with 12 bases between. The CDR3 loop is CASSEAVPRGEQFF. CDR3 nucleotides: TGTGCCAGCAGTGAAGCGGTACCCAGAGGTGAGCAGTTCTTC.

This clone has only one observation. The chain combines TRBV7-9 with TRBJ2-3, with TRBD2 matching 10 bases. The CDR3 is 15 residues long. Germline V gene data show CDR1 as SEHNR and CDR2 as FQNEAQ (reference sequence). The trim removed 4 bases at V and 1 base at J, leaving 2 bases unmatched. CDR3 bases: TGTGCCAGCAGCTGGGGGACTAGCGGCACAGATACGCAGTATTTT. This gives the protein CASSWGTSGTDTQYF.

The chain has TRBV29-1 and TRBJ2-7, with 9 bases fitting TRBD1. The V gene's germline CDR1 is SQVTM and CDR2 ANQGSEA. This CDR3 has 13 residues. V gave up 5 bases and J gave up 4 bases; unmatched junction bases: 6. CDR3 amino acids: CSVRTGVNYEQYF. CDR3 coding DNA: TGCAGCGTTCGGACAGGGGTAAATTACGAGCAGTACTTC.

As to this clone: This CDR3 is also generated by other DNA sequences in the sample. J is TRBJ2-7 and V is TRBV18; D might be TRBD2 (6 bases). This CDR3 has 12 residues. Per germline, CDR1 KGHSH and CDR2 LQKENI. Trimming stripped 5 bases from V and 6 bases from J, with 11 bases between. CDR3 in DNA: TGTGCCAGCTCAGGGCAGGGAGGCGAGCAGTACTTC. Its protein product is CASSGQGGEQYF.

This chain uses TRBV6-5 with TRBJ2-4, with D maybe TRBD1 (5 bases). The V and J ends lost 5 bases and 3 bases respectively, with 14 bases between them. The CDR3 spans 15 residues. Germline V gene data show CDR1 as MNHEY and CDR2 as SVGAGI. In nucleotides, the CDR3 is TGTGCCAGCAGTCGCCAGGGTTTGGTCAAAAACATTCAGTACTTC. Translating gives CASSRQGLVKNIQYF.

The chain carries TRBV2 and TRBJ2-5; possible D gene TRBD2, 6 bases. The CDR3 consists of 15 residues. V lost 3 bases, J lost 5 bases, and 16 bases lay in between. The V gene's germline CDR1 is SNHLY and CDR2 FYNNEI. CDR3 protein: CASSETGGGGETQYF. DNA for the CDR3: TGTGCCAGCAGTGAGACCGGGGGTGGGGGGGAGACCCAGTACTTC.

This chain joins TRBV10-2 and TRBJ2-1; D unresolved. This CDR3 spans 12 amino acids. Between the trimmed V and J ends, which lost 5 bases and 5 bases, there was a span of 7 bases. Germline assignment: CDR1 WSHSY and CDR2 SAAADI. The CDR3 spells CASSSYNNEQFF. CDR3 in DNA: TGCGCCAGCAGTTCTTACAACAATGAGCAGTTCTTC.

The rearrangement joins TRBV7-9 to TRBJ1-1, with 10 bases matching TRBD1. Germline V gene sequence: CDR1 SEHNR, CDR2 FQNEAQ (reference sequence). There are 14 residues in the CDR3. With 3 bases clipped from V and 3 bases from J, the junction kept 1 base outside the gene matches. CDR3 sequence: CASSLGQGYTEAFF. The CDR3 nucleotides read TGTGCCAGCAGCTTGGGACAGGGGTACACTGAAGCTTTCTTT.

The rearrangement uses TRBV7-8 and TRBJ2-2; 7 bases agree with TRBD2. The J segment lost 7 bases and the V segment lost 4 bases, leaving 6 bases of the junction unmatched. Germline V lookup: CDR1 SGHVS, CDR2 FQNEAQ. The CDR3 loop spans 14 amino acids. The CDR3 loop reads CASSSGRANGELFF. The CDR3, as DNA: TGTGCCAGCAGCTCGGGGAGGGCCAACGGGGAGCTGTTTTTT.

A remark on this clone: A junction end diverges from the germline sequence, so it may reflect a read error. V and J are TRBV7-7 and TRBJ2-7, with unresolved D. Germline CDR1 is SSHAT and CDR2 is FNYEAQ (reference sequence). CDR3 size: 13 residues. DNA of the CDR3: TGTGCTAGCAGCTTAGGTTCCATCTACGAGCAGTACTTC. It yields the protein CASSLGSIYEQYF.

The chain employs TRBV7-9 and TRBJ2-2; 7 positions agree with TRBD1. CDR3 size: 13 residues. Germline CDR1 and CDR2: SEHNR and FQNEAQ (reference sequence). V was clipped by 5 bases and J by 6 bases; unmatched bases: 3. The CDR3 protein is CASSGDRAGELFF. The CDR3 nucleotides read TGTGCCAGCAGCGGGGACAGAGCCGGGGAGCTGTTTTTT. The full variable domain, completed using reference TRBV7-9 and TRBJ2-2, is DTGVSQNPRHKITKRGQNVTFRCDPISEHNRLYWYRQTLGQGPEFLTYFQNEAQLEKSRLLSDRFSAERPKGSFSTLEIQRTEQGDSAMYLCASSGDRAGELFFGEGSRLTVL.

The rearrangement uses TRBV18 and TRBJ2-5, with unresolved D. Trimming left V 3 bases short and J 4 bases short, with 3 bases between. This CDR3 comprises 11 residues. Looked up from germline, CDR1 is KGHSH and CDR2 is LQKENI. CDR3 sequence: CASSPRETQYF. The CDR3 nucleotides read TGTGCCAGCTCACCCCGAGAGACCCAGTACTTC. The whole variable domain, remainder taken from reference TRBV18 and TRBJ2-5, is NAGVMQNPRHLVRRRGQEARLRCSPMKGHSHVYWYRQLPEEGLKFMVYLQKENIIDESGMPKERFSAEFPKEGPSILRIQQVVRGDSAAYFCASSPRETQYFGPGTRLLVL.

The rearrangement links TRBV21-1 to TRBJ2-7; the table's D call, TRBD1, has no DNA check behind it. TRBV21-1 is a listed pseudogene. CDR3 size: 13 residues. CDR3 protein: CASSPPRGYEQYF. The CDR3 nucleotides read TGTGCCAGCAGCCCTCCTAGGGGATACGAGCAGTACTTC.

This chain connects TRBV2 to TRBJ1-2; the match to TRBD1 covers 7 bases. Trimming removed 8 bases from V and 5 bases from J; junction bases left unmatched: 11. The CDR3 sequence is 14 residues long. The germline CDR1 and CDR2 sequences are SNHLY and FYNNEI. CDR3 sequence: CASLGQPNLYGYTF. The CDR3 coding sequence is TGTGCCAGCTTGGGACAGCCGAATTTATATGGCTACACCTTC.

V gene TRBV6-1 combines with J gene TRBJ1-2; TRBD1 matches at 7 bases. The CDR3 spans 15 residues. V lost 5 bases and J lost 4; bases outside the gene matches: 10. The germline V gene has CDR1 MNHNS and CDR2 SASEGT. The CDR3 sequence is CASSPPGGIGYGYTF. CDR3 in DNA: TGTGCCAGCAGTCCTCCAGGGGGGATCGGCTATGGCTACACCTTC.

This chain uses TRBV25-1 with TRBJ2-5; 7 bases map to TRBD2. Gene TRBJ2-7 matches the end of the DNA better, so the J call may be wrong. There are 13 residues in the CDR3. The germline gives CDR1 MGHDK, CDR2 SYGVNS. CDR3 sequence: CASEGLPTYEQYF. CDR3 DNA sequence: TGTGCCAGCGAGGGACTACCCACCTACGAGCAGTACTTC.

The J gene is TRBJ1-1, the V gene TRBV13, with 10 bases identical to TRBD1. From germline, CDR1 is PRHDT and CDR2 FYEKMQ (reference sequence). V lost 5 bases to trimming and J lost 5 bases; unmatched junction nucleotides: 5. The CDR3 sequence is 14 residues long. For the CDR3, the DNA is TGTGCCAGCAGCCATCGGGACAGGGGAACTGAAGCTTTCTTT. Protein sequence: CASSHRDRGTEAFF.

The chain employs TRBV14 and TRBJ2-3; D ambiguous. V was trimmed by 2 bases and J by 2 bases, leaving 11 bases between them. Germline-derived CDR1 and CDR2 are SGHDN and FVKESK. The CDR3 loop spans 15 amino acids. CDR3 DNA: TGTGCCAGCAGCCAAAAATACCAGTCCACAGATACGCAGTATTTT. Amino acid sequence: CASSQKYQSTDTQYF.

Here the CDR3 reads CASSLAQAAGELFF. The CDR3 DNA follows: TGTGCCAGCAGCTTAGCGCAAGCGGCCGGGGAGCTGTTTTTT. V is TRBV7-9 and J is TRBJ2-2; weak D call: TRBD2 (5 bases). Germline CDR1 is SEHNR and CDR2 is FQNEAQ (reference sequence). The CDR3 has 14 residues. V was pared by 0 bases and J by 6 bases, with 8 bases between.

In its sample, this clone was seen once. The chain carries TRBV12-5 and TRBJ1-2; D gene unclear. The CDR3 loop spans 15 amino acids. CDR1 is LGHNT, CDR2 FRNRAP, per germline. V was pared by 1 base and J by 4 bases, with 13 bases between. The DNA of the CDR3 is TGTGCTAGTGGTTTGGCTGGGCCCGGCCGCTATGGCTACACCTTC. It codes for CASGLAGPGRYGYTF.

The chain employs TRBV18 and TRBJ1-1, with TRBD1 identical over 10 bases. The V and J ends lost 3 bases and 1 base, in that order; junction bases with no gene match: 5. In germline, CDR1 is KGHSH, CDR2 LQKENI. This CDR3 has 16 amino acids. CDR3 in DNA: TGTGCCAGCTCACCCCCGACAGGGGGCCAGAACACTGAAGCTTTCTTT. Amino acids: CASSPPTGGQNTEAFF.

This chain links TRBV6-5 with TRBJ1-5; 10 bases are shared with TRBD1. This CDR3 has 15 residues. V shed 6 bases and J 6 bases; nucleotides not matched to a gene: 8. Germline values: CDR1 MNHEY, CDR2 SVGAGI. CDR3 amino acids: CASSPADRGFQPQHF. Written as DNA, the CDR3 is TGTGCCAGCAGCCCCGCGGACAGGGGGTTTCAGCCCCAGCATTTT.

This chain uses TRBV9 with TRBJ2-3; unclear D gene. Germline V gene sequence: CDR1 SGDLS, CDR2 YYNGEE. The germline V and J ends were trimmed by 2 bases and 4 bases, with 5 bases remaining between them. This CDR3 has 12 amino acids. The CDR3 sequence is CASSVPSDTQYF. The CDR3, as DNA: TGTGCCAGCAGCGTCCCGTCAGATACGCAGTATTTT.

This clone was detected a few times. DNA for the CDR3: TGTGCCAGTATGAGGGAATGGGGAGGTGAAGCTTTCTTT. It translates to CASMREWGGEAFF. This chain uses TRBV2 with TRBJ1-1; D ambiguous. This CDR3 spans 13 amino acids. Germline-derived CDR1 and CDR2 are SNHLY and FYNNEI. Trimming took off 9 bases at V and 7 bases at J, with 18 bases between the two ends. The full variable domain, in which reference TRBV2 and TRBJ1-1 provide the parts outside the CDR3, is EPEVTQTPSHQVTQMGQEVILRCVPISNHLYFYWYRQILGQKVEFLVSFYNNEISEKSEIFDDQFSVERPDGSNFTLKIRSTKLEDSAMYFCASMREWGGEAFFGQGTRLTVV.